Listed below are T cell receptor beta chains from one sample, sequenced in a study of T cell repertoires in cytomegalovirus infection. These receptors have no known antigen. TCRdb reprocessed the reads via MiXCR and lists one record per CDR3 protein. The sample holds about 740,000 distinct CDR3 sequences, 33% seen once. The material sequenced was cultured PBMCs, taken from culture after CMV antigen stimulation. The receptors stem from a human donor in good health (CMV status not recorded). Some clones in this sample may be carry-over from other donors' samples. The CDR3 runs from the conserved cysteine through the conserved F or W. D genes are given only for firm matches. Some rows have no size entry. The others give once, few or many, or a class for an expanded clone.

CDR3nt: TGTGCCAGCTCACCGGGGAGTCACCCTGGAAACACCATATATTTT
CDR3aa: CASSPGSHPGNTIYF
abundance: -
v_gene: TRBV18
j_gene: TRBJ1-3
d_gene: -

CDR3nt: TGTGCCAGCAGCCCGGGACTAGGAGGGGGAGAGACCCAGTACTTC
CDR3aa: CASSPGLGGGETQYF
abundance: many
v_gene: TRBV7-2
j_gene: TRBJ2-5
d_gene: TRBD2

CDR3nt: TGCAGTGCTAGAAGGGGGGCCAATGAGCAGTTCTTC
CDR3aa: CSARRGANEQFF
abundance: -
v_gene: TRBV20-1
j_gene: TRBJ2-1
d_gene: -

CDR3nt: TGCAGCGTCCTACCCCGAGCGGCCTATGGCTACACCTTC
CDR3aa: CSVLPRAAYGYTF
abundance: few
v_gene: TRBV29-1
j_gene: TRBJ1-2
d_gene: -

CDR3nt: -
CDR3aa: CASSSSGLAAYEQYF
abundance: few
v_gene: TRBV6-2/TRBV6-3
j_gene: TRBJ2-7
d_gene: -

CDR3nt: TGTGCCAGCAGATCCCCACTCTATGGTGAGCAGTTCTTC
CDR3aa: CASRSPLYGEQFF
abundance: few
v_gene: TRBV6-8
j_gene: TRBJ2-1
d_gene: -

CDR3nt: TGTGCCAGCAGCTCATTCGGGAAAAATGGGCAAGGAGACACCTTC
CDR3aa: CASSSFGKNGQGDTF
abundance: few
v_gene: TRBV7-9
j_gene: TRBJ1-2
d_gene: -

CDR3nt: TGTGCCACCAGCTTTCAGCGGGGGGGCTACAATGAGCAGTTCTTC
CDR3aa: CATSFQRGGYNEQFF
abundance: -
v_gene: TRBV15
j_gene: TRBJ2-1
d_gene: TRBD2

CDR3nt: TGTGCCAGCAGTTTAATGGCGCGAGGTTACGGATTCAACTATGGCTACACCTTC
CDR3aa: CASSLMARGYGFNYGYTF
abundance: -
v_gene: TRBV12-3/TRBV12-4
j_gene: TRBJ1-2
d_gene: -

CDR3nt: TGTGCCAGCAGCATTATCACTGGTACTGAAGCTTTCTTT
CDR3aa: CASSIITGTEAFF
abundance: few
v_gene: TRBV12-3/TRBV12-4
j_gene: TRBJ1-1
d_gene: -

CDR3nt: TGCAGCGTTGGATGGGCCAAAAACATTCAGTACTTC
CDR3aa: CSVGWAKNIQYF
abundance: -
v_gene: TRBV29-1
j_gene: TRBJ2-4
d_gene: -

CDR3nt: TGTGCCAGCAGCTTATCCCAAAACAATGAGCAGTTCTTC
CDR3aa: CASSLSQNNEQFF
abundance: few
v_gene: TRBV7-8
j_gene: TRBJ2-1
d_gene: -

CDR3nt: TGTGCCAGCAGTGCGGGGACACGGACAACTTATGAGCAGTTCTTC
CDR3aa: CASSAGTRTTYEQFF
abundance: many
v_gene: TRBV7-6
j_gene: TRBJ2-1
d_gene: -

CDR3nt: TGCAGTGCTAGACGAGGGAACACTGAAGCTTTCTTT
CDR3aa: CSARRGNTEAFF
abundance: -
v_gene: TRBV20-1
j_gene: TRBJ1-1
d_gene: -

CDR3nt: TGTGCCACCAGCAGGGAGGGACGGATTAATTCACCCCTCCACTTT
CDR3aa: CATSREGRINSPLHF
abundance: few
v_gene: TRBV15
j_gene: TRBJ1-6
d_gene: -

CDR3nt: TGTGCCAGCAGGCCCGGGGGGGGGGCAGATACGCAGTATTTT
CDR3aa: CASRPGGGADTQYF
abundance: -
v_gene: TRBV11-1
j_gene: TRBJ2-3
d_gene: TRBD2

CDR3nt: TGCGCCAGCAAGATTCGCTGGAGCGGGGGAGGCACAGATACGCAGTATTTT
CDR3aa: CASKIRWSGGGTDTQYF
abundance: -
v_gene: TRBV4-3
j_gene: TRBJ2-3
d_gene: TRBD2

CDR3nt: TGTGCCACCATTCCTCCCGGGGGGGCGTCCTACAATGAGCAGTTCTTC
CDR3aa: CATIPPGGASYNEQFF
abundance: many
v_gene: TRBV7-2
j_gene: TRBJ2-1
d_gene: TRBD2

CDR3nt: TGTGCCAGCAGCCTCACGACTAGCGGGAGCTCAGATACGCAGTATTTT
CDR3aa: CASSLTTSGSSDTQYF
abundance: -
v_gene: TRBV11-2
j_gene: TRBJ2-3
d_gene: TRBD2

CDR3nt: TGTTGCGCAGGGCGTCCGGGAGATACGCAGTATTTT
CDR3aa: CCAGRPGDTQYF
abundance: -
v_gene: TRBV20-1
j_gene: TRBJ2-3
d_gene: -

CDR3nt: TGTGCCAGCAGCCCTGCGGCGCCCCACGGTGAGCAGTTCTTC
CDR3aa: CASSPAAPHGEQFF
abundance: few
v_gene: TRBV11-2
j_gene: TRBJ2-1
d_gene: -

CDR3nt: TGCAGTGCCAGGGCTAGCTCCTCCAACCACGGGGAGCTGTTTTTT
CDR3aa: CSARASSSNHGELFF
abundance: once
v_gene: TRBV20-1
j_gene: TRBJ2-2
d_gene: -

CDR3nt: TGCGCCAGCAGCCAAGCTCTGAGTGAAAAACTGTTTTTT
CDR3aa: CASSQALSEKLFF
abundance: few
v_gene: TRBV4-1
j_gene: TRBJ1-4
d_gene: -